The 27 T cell receptor beta chains presented below share a single source sample, sequenced in a study of OX40 agonist ivuxolimab in advanced cancers. This table comes from immunoSEQ multiplex PCR, and its TCRdb copy is limited to in-frame clones, with some not included. The repertoire has about 84,000 clones, 94% of them found once; the top ten carry about 10%. The source material was CD4+ or CD8+ T cells sorted from blood, sampled in a trial of the OX40 agonist ivuxolimab. The receptors stem from an adult with an advanced solid tumor such as melanoma, head and neck, liver or kidney cancer.

The V gene is TRBV7-2, the J gene TRBJ2-7; 11 bases align to TRBD1. The CDR3 extends over 15 amino acids. CDR1 SGHTA and CDR2 FQGNSA come from the germline V gene. V dropped 4 bases and J dropped 4; count of bases not matched to a gene: 6. The CDR3 coding sequence is TGTGCCAGCAGCTGGCGGGGGACAGGGGGGTACGAGCAGTACTTC. It encodes CASSWRGTGGYEQYF.

The chain uses TRBV14 and TRBJ2-3; 8 positions agree with TRBD1. The CDR3 covers 14 residues. Germline CDR1 is SGHDN and CDR2 is FVKESK. V lost 0 bases to trimming and J lost 6 bases; unmatched junction nucleotides: 2. The CDR3 reads CASSQDRGPDTQYF. The CDR3 nucleotides read TGTGCCAGCAGCCAAGACAGGGGGCCGGATACGCAGTATTTT.

J is TRBJ2-1 and V is TRBV9; D ambiguous. V was cut by 0 bases and J by 4 bases, with 5 bases left in between. Germline V gene data show CDR1 as SGDLS and CDR2 as YYNGEE. This CDR3 region has 13 residues. In DNA form, the CDR3 reads TGTGCCAGCAGCGTAGATGGGTACAATGAGCAGTTCTTC. It is translated as CASSVDGYNEQFF.

This rearrangement joins TRBV4-2 to TRBJ2-7, with a weak D call TRBD1 (6 bases). The length of the CDR3 is 18 residues. The V end lost 1 base, the J end lost 1 base, and 20 bases lay between the germline ends. Germline loops: CDR1 LGHNA, CDR2 YNFKEQ. The CDR3 DNA follows: TGTGCCAGCAGCCAAGGAGTAAACAGGGCTCTTGGGTCCTACGAGCAGTACTTC. It specifies CASSQGVNRALGSYEQYF.

The chain combines TRBV6-1 with TRBJ2-7; D perhaps matches TRBD2 (6 bases). CDR1 is MNHNS, CDR2 SASEGT, per germline. Trimming pared 2 bases from V and 3 bases from J, leaving 11 bases between. CDR3 length: 14 residues. The CDR3, as DNA: TGTGCCAGCAGTGAAAGGGTGGGGGGCTACGAGCAGTACTTC. It codes for CASSERVGGYEQYF.

V usage is TRBV9 and J usage is TRBJ2-3, with 8 nucleotides matching TRBD1. The V segment lost 4 bases and the J segment 4 bases; nucleotides outside the gene matches: 5. The CDR3 consists of 14 residues. The germline gives CDR1 SGDLS, CDR2 YYNGEE. CDR3 in DNA: TGTGCCAGCAGCCGAGGACAGGGTCCAGATACGCAGTATTTT. Translating it yields CASSRGQGPDTQYF. Supplemented by reference TRBV9 and TRBJ2-3, the full variable domain reads DSGVTQTPKHLITATGQRVTLRCSPRSGDLSVYWYQQSLDQGLQFLIQYYNGEERAKGNILERFSAQQFPDLHSELNLSSLELGDSALYFCASSRGQGPDTQYFGPGTRLTVL.

This clone was observed once. V is TRBV19 and J is TRBJ2-2; D might be TRBD1 (7 bases). The CDR3 consists of 15 residues. With 9 bases removed from V and 5 bases from J, the gap between germline ends came to 19 bases. Germline assignment: CDR1 LNHDA and CDR2 SQIVND (reference sequence). The CDR3 DNA is TGTGCCAGCCCCGTGACAGGGAGGAGAACCGGGGAGCTGTTTTTT. It codes for CASPVTGRRTGELFF.

V usage is TRBV9 and J usage is TRBJ2-5; tentatively, D is TRBD1 (5 bases). V was trimmed by 3 bases and J by 1 base, leaving 10 bases between them. The CDR3 runs to 14 residues. Germline V gene lookup returns CDR1 SGDLS and CDR2 YYNGEE. The CDR3 sequence: CASSGGATQETQYF. In DNA form, the CDR3 reads TGTGCCAGCAGCGGTGGGGCTACCCAAGAGACCCAGTACTTC.

The chain recombines TRBV7-9 with TRBJ2-7; 9 bases are a match to TRBD1. The J segment lost 5 bases and the V segment lost 5 bases, leaving 7 bases of the junction unmatched. The CDR3 runs to 14 residues. Germline V gives CDR1 SEHNR, CDR2 FQNEAQ (reference sequence). The CDR3 bases are TGTGCCAGCAGCGGGGCCGGGACAGGGAACGAGCAGTACTTC. Its translation is CASSGAGTGNEQYF.

The V call is TRBV5-4, the J call TRBJ2-7; maybe TRBD2 (5 bases). The V gene lost 4 bases and the J gene lost 0 bases, with 11 bases spanning the gap. CDR3 length: 14 amino acids. The germline CDR1 and CDR2 sequences are SGHNT and YYREEE (reference sequence). CDR3 sequence reads: CASSVGVGSYEQYF. The CDR3, as DNA: TGTGCCAGCAGCGTGGGAGTGGGCTCCTACGAGCAGTACTTC.

This chain connects TRBV11-2 to TRBJ2-5, with a tentative D call TRBD1 (5 bases). The germline V gene has CDR1 SGHAT and CDR2 FQNNGV. The CDR3 covers 16 residues. With 5 bases removed from V and 2 bases from J, the gap between germline ends came to 18 bases. Written as DNA, the CDR3 is TGTGCCAGCAGCGGTCGGGTGGACAAATGGCAAGAGACCCAGTACTTC. Translation: CASSGRVDKWQETQYF.

The chain's CDR3 is CASSTMRGGDGYTF. CDR3 DNA: TGTGCCAGCAGCACAATGAGGGGGGGCGATGGCTACACCTTC. This rearrangement joins TRBV13 to TRBJ1-2; TRBD1 might be the D (6 bases). CDR3 length: 14 amino acids. The germline V gene has CDR1 PRHDT and CDR2 FYEKMQ (reference sequence). V shed 5 bases and J shed 6 bases, with 16 bases lying between them. Variable domain in full (rest from reference TRBV13 and TRBJ1-2): AAGVIQSPRHLIKEKRETATLKCYPIPRHDTVYWYQQGPGQDPQFLISFYEKMQSDKGSIPDRFSAQQFSDYHSELNMSSLELGDSALYFCASSTMRGGDGYTFGSGTRLTVV.

The chain is built from TRBV6-1 and TRBJ2-1, with a tentative D call TRBD2 (6 bases). V was pared by 5 bases and J by 5 bases, with 13 bases between. The CDR3 runs to 14 residues. Germline V gene sequence: CDR1 MNHNS, CDR2 SASEGT. The CDR3 sequence is CASSNRDFNNEQFF. CDR3 nucleotide sequence: TGTGCCAGCAGTAACCGGGACTTTAACAATGAGCAGTTCTTC.

A single count supports this clone. This rearrangement joins TRBV10-3 to TRBJ1-6, with 9 bases that match TRBD1. Germline V CDR1 and CDR2: ENHRY, SYGVKD. The CDR3 runs 13 residues. V lost 6 bases, J lost 9 bases, and 3 bases stayed unmatched. The CDR3 DNA reads TGTGCCATCAGCCTGGACAGGGGTTCACCCCTCCACTTT. This codes for CAISLDRGSPLHF.

The rearrangement joins TRBV7-9 to TRBJ1-5, with a tentative D call TRBD1 (5 bases). V gave up 5 bases and J gave up 7 bases, with 12 bases separating them. The length of the CDR3 is 13 residues. Germline-derived CDR1 and CDR2 are SEHNR and FQNEAQ (reference sequence). The CDR3 protein is CASSPFEGQPQHF. The CDR3 region has the DNA TGTGCCAGCAGCCCTTTTGAGGGGCAGCCCCAGCATTTT.

The chain recombines TRBV5-4 with TRBJ2-5, with unresolved D. Germline CDR1 SGHNT, CDR2 YYREEE (reference sequence). The CDR3 spans 12 residues. Trimming took 4 bases from V and 7 from J, leaving 11 bases between them. CDR3 region: CASSPNDGTQYF. The CDR3 coding sequence is TGTGCCAGCAGCCCTAATGATGGGACCCAGTACTTC. The complete variable domain, with remaining parts taken from reference TRBV5-4 and TRBJ2-5, reads ETGVTQSPTHLIKTRGQQVTLRCSSQSGHNTVSWYQQALGQGPQFIFQYYREEENGRGNFPPRFSGLQFPNYSSELNVNALELDDSALYLCASSPNDGTQYFGPGTRLLVL.

The V gene is TRBV13, the J gene TRBJ1-6; TRBD1 might be the D (5 bases). This CDR3 has 16 amino acids. Germline CDR1 is PRHDT and CDR2 is FYEKMQ (reference sequence). With 0 bases removed from V and 2 bases from J, the gap between germline ends came to 8 bases. The CDR3 coding sequence is TGTGCCAGCAGCTTAGGGGACAAAACCTATAATTCACCCCTCCACTTT. It is translated as CASSLGDKTYNSPLHF.

The chain links TRBV28 to TRBJ2-5, with no clear D. The better agreement between TRBJ2-7 and the DNA end casts doubt on the J call. Germline CDR1 is MDHEN and CDR2 is SYDVKM. This CDR3 has 14 residues. Here the CDR3 reads CASSPRTTSYEQYF. CDR3 in DNA: TGTGCCAGCAGTCCCCGGACCACTTCCTACGAGCAGTACTTC.

The CDR3 sequence is CASSEAMTTSGSYEQYF. CDR3 nucleotide sequence: TGTGCCAGCAGTGAAGCGATGACGACTAGCGGGAGCTACGAGCAGTACTTC. The chain recombines TRBV2 with TRBJ2-7; 12 positions match TRBD2. V shed 0 bases and J 3 bases; nucleotides not matched to a gene: 6. From germline, CDR1 is SNHLY and CDR2 FYNNEI. This CDR3 region has 17 residues.

The chain uses TRBV7-9 and TRBJ2-3, with TRBD2 identical over 12 bases. The CDR3 is 16 residues long. With 6 bases clipped from V and 1 base from J, the junction kept 5 bases outside the gene matches. Germline CDR1 SEHNR, CDR2 FQNEAQ (reference sequence). The CDR3 sequence is CASSPLAGGGTDTQYF. The CDR3 region has the DNA TGTGCCAGCAGTCCACTAGCGGGAGGAGGCACAGATACGCAGTATTTT.

This rearrangement joins TRBV7-9 to TRBJ1-6, with D hard to call. CDR3 length: 14 residues. V gave up 1 base and J gave up 7 bases, with 8 bases separating them. Germline loops: CDR1 SEHNR, CDR2 FQNEAQ (reference sequence). The CDR3 loop reads CASSLVSTNSPLHF. CDR3 coding DNA: TGTGCCAGCAGCTTAGTCTCTACCAATTCACCCCTCCACTTT.

The V and J genes are TRBV9 and TRBJ2-1; 8 nucleotides match TRBD2. The V gene's germline CDR1 is SGDLS and CDR2 YYNGEE. This CDR3 contains 18 residues. V lost 3 bases and J lost 1; bases outside the gene matches: 12. DNA of the CDR3: TGTGCCAGCAGCGGCGGGGGTGACGGGAGGGAGTCCTACAATGAGCAGTTCTTC. It yields the protein CASSGGGDGRESYNEQFF.

The chain couples TRBV4-3 to TRBJ2-7, with TRBD2 matching over 7 bases. Germline V lookup: CDR1 LGHNA, CDR2 YSLEER. Germline trimming cut 4 bases from V and 2 bases from J; bases unmatched to any gene: 14. This CDR3 comprises 17 residues. This CDR3 reads CASSRDPIGGGPYEQYF. The CDR3 DNA reads as TGCGCCAGCAGCCGAGACCCGATCGGGGGAGGGCCCTACGAGCAGTACTTC.

This clone was found once. Other nucleotide sequences from this sample produce the same CDR3. This chain uses TRBV9 with TRBJ1-1, with TRBD1 as a possible D gene (5 bases). Germline V gives CDR1 SGDLS, CDR2 YYNGEE. Trimming removed 4 bases from V and 1 base from J, with 8 bases in between. The CDR3 extends over 13 amino acids. In DNA, the CDR3 is TGTGCCAGCAGCCCGGGGGGGAACACTGAAGCTTTCTTT. This encodes CASSPGGNTEAFF.

The chain carries TRBV19 and TRBJ1-1, with 8 bases that match TRBD1. The CDR3 extends over 15 amino acids. The germline V gene encodes CDR1 LNHDA and CDR2 SQIVND (reference sequence). V shed 1 base, J shed 0 bases, and the junction held 1 base outside the gene matches. This chain's CDR3 is CASSIGQGMNTEAFF. The CDR3 DNA reads TGTGCCAGTAGTATAGGACAGGGGATGAACACTGAAGCTTTCTTT. The variable domain in full, completed from reference TRBV19 and TRBJ1-1, reads DGGITQSPKYLFRKEGQNVTLSCEQNLNHDAMYWYRQDPGQGLRLIYYSQIVNDFQKGDIAEGYSVSREKKESFPLTVTSAQKNPTAFYLCASSIGQGMNTEAFFGQGTRLTVV.

As concerns this clone: This specimen includes other DNA sequences encoding the same CDR3. The chain uses TRBV4-3 and TRBJ1-1, with unresolved D. Germline V lookup: CDR1 LGHNA, CDR2 YSLEER. The V end lost 1 base, the J end lost 2 bases, and 11 bases lay between the germline ends. This CDR3 is 15 amino acids long. CDR3 in amino acids: CASSQVQKPNTEAFF. The CDR3, as DNA: TGCGCCAGCAGCCAAGTACAGAAGCCAAACACTGAAGCTTTCTTT.

The chain couples TRBV11-2 to TRBJ2-7, with D tentatively TRBD1 (6 bases). The V end lost 5 bases, the J end lost 2 bases, and 10 bases lay between the germline ends. Germline values: CDR1 SGHAT, CDR2 FQNNGV. CDR3 length equals 13 residues. The CDR3 DNA reads TGTGCCAGCAGCCTGGACAGCCCCTACGAGCAGTACTTC. This sequence encodes CASSLDSPYEQYF. Filled out from reference TRBV11-2 and TRBJ2-7, the complete variable domain reads EAGVAQSPRYKIIEKRQSVAFWCNPISGHATLYWYQQILGQGPKLLIQFQNNGVVDDSQLPKDRFSAERLKGVDSTLKIQPAKLEDSAVYLCASSLDSPYEQYFGPGTRLTVT.